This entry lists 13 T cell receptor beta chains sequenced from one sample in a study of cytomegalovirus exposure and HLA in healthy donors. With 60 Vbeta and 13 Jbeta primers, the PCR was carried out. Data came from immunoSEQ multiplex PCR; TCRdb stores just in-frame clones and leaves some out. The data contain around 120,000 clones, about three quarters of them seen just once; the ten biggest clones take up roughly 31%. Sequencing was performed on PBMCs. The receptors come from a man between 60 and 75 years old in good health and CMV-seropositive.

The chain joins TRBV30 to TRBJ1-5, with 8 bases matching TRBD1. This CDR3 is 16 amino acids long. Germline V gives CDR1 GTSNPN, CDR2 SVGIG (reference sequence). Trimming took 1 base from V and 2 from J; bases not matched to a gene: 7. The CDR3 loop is CAWSGDRLPGNQPQHF. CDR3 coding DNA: TGTGCCTGGAGTGGGGACAGGCTCCCAGGCAATCAGCCCCAGCATTTT.

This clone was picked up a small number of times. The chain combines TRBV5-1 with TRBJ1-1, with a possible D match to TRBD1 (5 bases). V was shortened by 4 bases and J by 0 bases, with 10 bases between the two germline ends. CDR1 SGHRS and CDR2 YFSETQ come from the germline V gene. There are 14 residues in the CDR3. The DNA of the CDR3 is TGCGCCAGCAGCGGAACGACAGTGAACACTGAAGCTTTCTTT. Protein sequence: CASSGTTVNTEAFF.

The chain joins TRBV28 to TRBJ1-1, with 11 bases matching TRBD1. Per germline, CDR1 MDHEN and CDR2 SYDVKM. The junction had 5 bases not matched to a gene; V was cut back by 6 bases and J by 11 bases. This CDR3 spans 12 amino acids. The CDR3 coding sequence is TGTGCCAGCAGCTTCGGACAGGGGGCTGCTTTCTTT. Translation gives CASSFGQGAAFF.

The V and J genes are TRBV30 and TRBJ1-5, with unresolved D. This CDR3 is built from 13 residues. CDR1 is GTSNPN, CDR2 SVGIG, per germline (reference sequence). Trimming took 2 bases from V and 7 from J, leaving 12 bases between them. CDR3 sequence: CAWSPQEDQPQHF. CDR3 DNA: TGTGCCTGGAGTCCCCAGGAGGACCAGCCCCAGCATTTT.

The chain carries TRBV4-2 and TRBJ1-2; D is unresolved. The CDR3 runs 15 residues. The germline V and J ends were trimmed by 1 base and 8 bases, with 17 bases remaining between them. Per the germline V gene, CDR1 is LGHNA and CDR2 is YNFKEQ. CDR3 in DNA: TGTGCCAGCAGCCAAGTTTTCCTACCGGCGGAGGGCTACACCTTC. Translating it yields CASSQVFLPAEGYTF.

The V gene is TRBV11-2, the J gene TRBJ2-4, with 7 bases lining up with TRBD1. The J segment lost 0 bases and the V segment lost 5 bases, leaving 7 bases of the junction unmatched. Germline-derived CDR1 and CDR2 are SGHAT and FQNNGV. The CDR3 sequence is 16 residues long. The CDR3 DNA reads TGTGCCAGCAGCGCCGGGACAGCGCTAGCCAAAAACATTCAGTACTTC. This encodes CASSAGTALAKNIQYF.

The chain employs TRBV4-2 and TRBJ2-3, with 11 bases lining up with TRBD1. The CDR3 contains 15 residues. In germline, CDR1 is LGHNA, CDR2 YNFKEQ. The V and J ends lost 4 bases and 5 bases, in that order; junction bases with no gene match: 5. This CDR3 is CASSLGTGGKDTQYF. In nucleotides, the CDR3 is TGTGCCAGCAGCCTAGGGACAGGGGGAAAAGATACGCAGTATTTT.

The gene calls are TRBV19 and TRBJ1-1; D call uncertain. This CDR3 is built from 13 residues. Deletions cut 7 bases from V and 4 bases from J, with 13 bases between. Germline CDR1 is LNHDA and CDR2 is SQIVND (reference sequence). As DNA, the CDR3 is TGTGCCAGTACGGGGTCATGGGGCACTGAAGCTTTCTTT. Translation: CASTGSWGTEAFF.

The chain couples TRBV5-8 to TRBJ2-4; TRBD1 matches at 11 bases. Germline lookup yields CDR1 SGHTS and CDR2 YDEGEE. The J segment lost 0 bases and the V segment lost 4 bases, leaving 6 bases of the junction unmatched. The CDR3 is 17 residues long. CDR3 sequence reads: CASSPWGQGVAKNIQYF. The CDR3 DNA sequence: TGTGCCAGCAGCCCCTGGGGACAGGGGGTAGCCAAAAACATTCAGTACTTC. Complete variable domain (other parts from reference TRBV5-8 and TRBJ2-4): EAGVTQSPTHLIKTRGQQATLRCSPISGHTSVYWYQQALGLGLQFLLWYDEGEERNRGNFPPRFSGRQFPNYSSELNVNALELEDSALYLCASSPWGQGVAKNIQYFGAGTRLSVL.

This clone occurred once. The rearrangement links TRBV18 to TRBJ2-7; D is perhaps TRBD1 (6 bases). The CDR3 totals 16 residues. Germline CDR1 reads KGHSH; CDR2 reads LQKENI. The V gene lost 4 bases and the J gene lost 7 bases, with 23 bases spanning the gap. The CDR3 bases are TGTGCCAGCTCACATACAGGGAAACGGGCTACGGGTGAGCAGTACTTC. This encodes CASSHTGKRATGEQYF.

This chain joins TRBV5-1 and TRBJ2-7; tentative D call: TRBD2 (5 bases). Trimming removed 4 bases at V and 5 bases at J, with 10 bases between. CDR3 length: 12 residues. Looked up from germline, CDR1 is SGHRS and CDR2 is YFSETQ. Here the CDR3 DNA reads TGCGCCAGCAGCCCCCGGGGAAACGAGCAGTACTTC. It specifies CASSPRGNEQYF. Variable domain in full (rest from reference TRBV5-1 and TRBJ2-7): KAGVTQTPRYLIKTRGQQVTLSCSPISGHRSVSWYQQTPGQGLQFLFEYFSETQRNKGNFPGRFSGRQFSNSRSEMNVSTLELGDSALYLCASSPRGNEQYFGPGTRLTVT.

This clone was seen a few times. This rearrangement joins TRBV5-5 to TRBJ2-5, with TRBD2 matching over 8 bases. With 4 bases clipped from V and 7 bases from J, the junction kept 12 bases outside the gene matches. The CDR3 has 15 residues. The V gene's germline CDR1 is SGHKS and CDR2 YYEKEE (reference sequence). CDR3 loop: CASSQAAGEGRTQYF. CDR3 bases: TGTGCCAGCAGCCAAGCAGCGGGAGAAGGGAGGACCCAGTACTTC.

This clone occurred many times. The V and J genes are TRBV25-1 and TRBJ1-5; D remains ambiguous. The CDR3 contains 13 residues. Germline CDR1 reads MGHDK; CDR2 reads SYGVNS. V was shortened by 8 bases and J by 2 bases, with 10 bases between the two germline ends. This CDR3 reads CASRGLGNQPQHF. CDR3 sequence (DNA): TGTGCCAGCCGGGGTTTGGGCAATCAGCCCCAGCATTTT.